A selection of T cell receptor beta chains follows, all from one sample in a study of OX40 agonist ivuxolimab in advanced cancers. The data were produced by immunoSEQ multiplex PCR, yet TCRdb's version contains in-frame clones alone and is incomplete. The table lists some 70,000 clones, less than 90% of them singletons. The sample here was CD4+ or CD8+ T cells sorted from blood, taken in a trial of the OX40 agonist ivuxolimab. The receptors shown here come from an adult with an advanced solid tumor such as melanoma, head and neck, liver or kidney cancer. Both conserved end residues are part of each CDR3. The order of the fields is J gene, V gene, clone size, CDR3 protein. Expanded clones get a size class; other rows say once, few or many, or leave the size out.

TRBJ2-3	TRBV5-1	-	CASSLYGTDRTDTQYF
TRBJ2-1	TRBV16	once	CASSQSQRTGQNEQFF
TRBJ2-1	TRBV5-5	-	CASSLSLAEQFF
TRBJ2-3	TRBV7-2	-	CASSFPNTDTQYF
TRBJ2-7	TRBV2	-	CAGRTGPF
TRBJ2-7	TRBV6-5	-	CASRTSGSYEQYF
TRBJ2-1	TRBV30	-	CAWRGNNEQFF
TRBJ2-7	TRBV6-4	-	CASSDGRGQYF
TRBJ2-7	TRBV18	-	CASSPSQGAYEQYF
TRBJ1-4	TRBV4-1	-	CASSPRDRPTTNEKLFF
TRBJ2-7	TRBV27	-	CASSLSMGPYEQYF
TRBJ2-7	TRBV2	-	CASSEMGQSYEQYF
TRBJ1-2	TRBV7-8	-	CASSHRGNYGYTF
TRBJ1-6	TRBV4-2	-	CASSQATIGTSYNSPLHF
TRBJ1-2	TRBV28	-	CASSLKVVGYTF
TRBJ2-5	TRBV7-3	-	CASSSTYQETQYF
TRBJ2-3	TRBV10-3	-	CAISPPGDTQYF
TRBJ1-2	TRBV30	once	CAWSSAKGGDHGYTF
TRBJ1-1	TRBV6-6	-	CASTPYGGEAFF
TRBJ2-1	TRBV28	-	CASSLPRGLSPYNEQFF
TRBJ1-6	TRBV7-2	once	CASSFRGQNNSPLHF
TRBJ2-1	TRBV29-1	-	CSVDLGLEFNEQFF
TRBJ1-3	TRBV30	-	CATSKAEGSFGNTIYF
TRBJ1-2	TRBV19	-	CASKIGQGNYGYTF
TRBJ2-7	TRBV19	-	CASSPGQGRYEQYF
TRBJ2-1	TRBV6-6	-	CASRGTSGSYNEQFF
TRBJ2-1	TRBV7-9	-	CASSPRTGSNNEQFF
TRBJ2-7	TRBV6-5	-	CASSYSAGWHEQYF
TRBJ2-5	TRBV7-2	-	CASSFGLVGRETQYF
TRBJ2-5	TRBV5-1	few	CASSLGRGGQETQYF
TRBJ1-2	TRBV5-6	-	CASSWGDRAYGYTF
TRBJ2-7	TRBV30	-	CAWGGEPRRREQYF
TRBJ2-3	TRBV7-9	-	CASSFGRAQYF
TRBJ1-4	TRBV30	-	CAWSSVTANEKLFF
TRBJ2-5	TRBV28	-	CASSSQGIKTQYF
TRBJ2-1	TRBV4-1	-	CASSQSTPPHEQFF
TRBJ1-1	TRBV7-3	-	CASSLQGFNTEAFF
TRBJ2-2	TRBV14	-	CASSEGRYTGELFF
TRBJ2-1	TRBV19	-	CASSTRDSRANEQFF
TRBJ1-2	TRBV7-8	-	CASSLESGRTGDGYTF
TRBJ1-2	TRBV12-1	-	CASSHIDRGPRGYTF
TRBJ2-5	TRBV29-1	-	CSVGRQGASGETQYF
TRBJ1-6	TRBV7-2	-	CASSPRQGPNSPLHF
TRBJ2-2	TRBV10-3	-	CAISRGEYTGELFF
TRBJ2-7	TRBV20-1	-	CSAKKSDEQYF
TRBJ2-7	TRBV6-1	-	CASSGLYEQYF
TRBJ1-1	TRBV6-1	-	CASSHRVNTEAFF
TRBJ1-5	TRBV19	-	CASSIRGSGNQPQHF
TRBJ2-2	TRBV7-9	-	CASSLDSNTGELFF
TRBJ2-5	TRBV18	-	CASSPQETQYF
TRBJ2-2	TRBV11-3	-	CASSLDRGTGELFF
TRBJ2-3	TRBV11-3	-	CASSRGLEADTQYF
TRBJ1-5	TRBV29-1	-	CSVRPSQPGNQPQHF
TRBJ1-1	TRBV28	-	CASYTGNTEAFF
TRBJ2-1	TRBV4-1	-	CASSQGVDSYNEQFF
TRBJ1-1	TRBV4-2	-	CASSQERVRGKAFF
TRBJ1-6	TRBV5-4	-	CASSGGPPLHF
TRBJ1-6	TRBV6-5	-	CASSFTGQGGNSPLHF
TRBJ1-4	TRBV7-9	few	CASSLEVGTGEKLFF
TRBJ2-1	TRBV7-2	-	CASSSRTSSYNEQFF